This entry describes one T cell receptor (beta chain). Its antigen remains unknown. The germline CDR1 and CDR2 sequences are SGHRS and YFSETQ. Trimming stripped 0 bases from V and 7 bases from J, with 12 bases between. The CDR3 runs to 14 residues. Uncontrolled infection, other autoimmune disease, pregnancy and lactation each barred patients from inclusion. This sample is drawn from a study of T cells in Graves' hyperthyroidism and ophthalmopathy. Study-level results: It was a median roughly six months before onset that the model predicted ophthalmopathy.

RNA transcripts gave rise to amplified TCR beta CDR3 regions. The HTBI primer set was used in a first-round RT-PCR of the TCR CDR3. TCRdb independently ran MiXCR on the multiplex PCR reads; one entry per CDR3 protein. The table lists about 300,000 distinct CDR3 sequences, roughly 15% of them singletons. This TCR derives from a man aged 30-40 years with Graves' hyperthyroidism. The sequenced sample was blood. The chain uses TRBV5-1 and TRBJ2-3; a weak D match, TRBD1 (6 bases). For the CDR3, the DNA is TGCGCCAGCAGCTTGGACAGGGTGGGAAATACGCAGTATTTT. Its protein product is CASSLDRVGNTQYF.